The next 12 T cell receptor beta chains were all read from a single sample in a study of cytomegalovirus exposure and HLA in healthy donors. Sequenced by immunoSEQ multiplex PCR; TCRdb stores in-frame clones only, minus some. The table has roughly 100,000 clones, about 87% seen once. The sample comprised PBMCs. These receptors were obtained from a woman aged 18-29 years in good health and CMV-seropositive.

In this sample, this clone turned up a few times. CDR3 in amino acids: CASRSTGPEQFF. The CDR3 coding sequence is TGTGCCAGCAGGTCGACAGGACCCGAGCAGTTCTTC. This chain uses TRBV27 with TRBJ2-1, with D perhaps matching TRBD1 (6 bases). Germline V gene data show CDR1 as MNHEY and CDR2 as SMNVEV (reference sequence). Trimming removed 6 bases at V and 10 bases at J, with 13 bases between. The CDR3 is 12 amino acids.

The rearrangement joins TRBV19 to TRBJ2-7, with 11 bases matching TRBD1. CDR3 size: 14 residues. The V segment lost 5 bases and the J segment 3 bases; nucleotides outside the gene matches: 3. CDR1 and CDR2 (germline): LNHDA, SQIVND (reference sequence). The DNA for the CDR3 is TGTGCCAGTAGTTCGGACAGGGGGCGCTACGAGCAGTACTTC. It codes for CASSSDRGRYEQYF.

The chain joins TRBV29-1 to TRBJ1-1; the D is unclear. Per germline, CDR1 SQVTM and CDR2 ANQGSEA. V dropped 6 bases and J dropped 1 base, with 9 bases sitting between them. There are 12 residues in the CDR3. The CDR3 DNA is TGCAGCGTAACCCGGGAGAACACTGAAGCTTTCTTT. Translated, it gives CSVTRENTEAFF.

The chain uses TRBV13 and TRBJ1-2; D is uncertain. The V gene's germline CDR1 is PRHDT and CDR2 FYEKMQ (reference sequence). The CDR3 runs to 14 residues. V gave up 0 bases and J gave up 9 bases, with 14 bases separating them. The CDR3 DNA sequence: TGTGCCAGCAGCTTAGGGCAGGCCTCGACCCGCTACACCTTC. Residues: CASSLGQASTRYTF.

The chain combines TRBV20-1 with TRBJ1-6; D unresolved. V shed 6 bases and J shed 8 bases, with 5 bases lying between them. This CDR3 is 10 amino acids long. Per the germline V gene, CDR1 is DFQATT and CDR2 is SNEGSKA (reference sequence). In nucleotides, the CDR3 is TGCAGTGCATTATATTCACCCCTCCACTTT. Its translation is CSALYSPLHF.

This CDR3 is CASSPRTGASYEQYF. The CDR3 bases are TGTGCCAGCAGCCCCAGGACAGGGGCCTCCTACGAGCAGTACTTC. The chain carries TRBV7-8 and TRBJ2-7, with 9 bases that match TRBD1. Germline assignment: CDR1 SGHVS and CDR2 FQNEAQ. The CDR3 totals 15 residues. With 5 bases clipped from V and 0 bases from J, the junction kept 5 bases outside the gene matches.

The chain recombines TRBV2 with TRBJ2-2, with a weak D call TRBD1 (5 bases). Germline CDR1 is SNHLY and CDR2 is FYNNEI. Trimming stripped 1 base from V and 2 bases from J, with 11 bases between. The length of the CDR3 is 16 residues. The CDR3 DNA reads TGTGCCAGCAGTGAAGGACAGACAGATAACACCGGGGAGCTGTTTTTT. It specifies CASSEGQTDNTGELFF.

V and J are TRBV6-1 and TRBJ2-5; 9 bases are a match to TRBD1. Germline V gives CDR1 MNHNS, CDR2 SASEGT. With V trimmed by 6 bases and J by 4 bases, 6 bases remained unmatched. This CDR3 has 14 residues. The DNA of the CDR3 is TGTGCCAGCAGGTTACAGGGGGCAGGAGAGACCCAGTACTTC. Translation gives CASRLQGAGETQYF.

This sequence joins TRBV2 and TRBJ1-4, with 7 nucleotides matching TRBD1. Losses at the gene ends were 4 bases for V and 11 bases for J; bases not matched to a gene: 7. The length of the CDR3 is 13 residues. Germline V gives CDR1 SNHLY, CDR2 FYNNEI. Written as DNA, the CDR3 is TGTGCCAGCAGTGGGCAGGGGGTAATGAAACTGTTTTTT. Translation gives CASSGQGVMKLFF.

The rearrangement uses TRBV10-1 and TRBJ1-4; D unresolved. CDR1 is WNHNN and CDR2 is SYGVQD in the germline V gene (reference sequence). The CDR3 sequence is 14 residues long. V was clipped by 5 bases and J by 6 bases, with 13 bases between them. CDR3 DNA: TGCGCCAGCAGTCCTAGCCGGACTTATGAAAAACTGTTTTTT. Encoded protein: CASSPSRTYEKLFF.

This chain joins TRBV4-1 and TRBJ2-7, with 11 positions matching TRBD2. The V segment lost 0 bases and the J segment 4 bases; nucleotides outside the gene matches: 2. Per germline, CDR1 MGHRA and CDR2 YSYEKL. This CDR3 is 15 amino acids long. The CDR3 sequence is CASSQDRLAGYEQYF. CDR3 bases: TGCGCCAGCAGCCAAGATCGACTAGCGGGATACGAGCAGTACTTC.

The V gene is TRBV28, the J gene TRBJ2-2; the match to TRBD2 covers 11 bases. Trimming removed 7 bases from V and 1 base from J; junction bases left unmatched: 5. The CDR3 is made up of 16 amino acids. CDR1 is MDHEN, CDR2 SYDVKM, per germline. CDR3 nucleotides: TGTGCCAGCAACTCCGGGACTAGCGGGAACACCGGGGAGCTGTTTTTT. Translating it yields CASNSGTSGNTGELFF.